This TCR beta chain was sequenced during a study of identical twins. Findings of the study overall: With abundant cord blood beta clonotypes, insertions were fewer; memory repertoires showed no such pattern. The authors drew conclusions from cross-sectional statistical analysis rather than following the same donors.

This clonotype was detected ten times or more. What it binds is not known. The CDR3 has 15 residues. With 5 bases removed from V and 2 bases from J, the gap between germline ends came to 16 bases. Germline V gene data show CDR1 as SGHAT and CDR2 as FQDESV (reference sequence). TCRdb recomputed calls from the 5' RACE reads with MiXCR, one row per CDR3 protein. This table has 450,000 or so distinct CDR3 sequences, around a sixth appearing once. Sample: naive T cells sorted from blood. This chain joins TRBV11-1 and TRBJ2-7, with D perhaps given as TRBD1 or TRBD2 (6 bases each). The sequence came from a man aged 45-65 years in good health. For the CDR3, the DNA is TGTGCCAGCAGCCCCCGACGGGGGCAGACCTACGAGCAGTACTTC. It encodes CASSPRRGQTYEQYF.